The 20 T cell receptor beta chains reported below all come from one sample, sequenced in a study of shared clonotypes between healthy human individuals. The data were produced by immunoSEQ multiplex PCR, yet TCRdb's version contains in-frame clones alone and is incomplete. The sample has about 2.3 million clones, approximately 95% seen once. The sample consisted of naive CD4+ T cells from PBMCs. Subset reported: CD45RA+ positively selected. These receptors came from a man younger than 35 in good health. Some clones in this sample may be carry-over from other donors' samples.

The chain has TRBV7-3 and TRBJ2-5; 7 nucleotides align to TRBD1. CDR1 is SGHTA and CDR2 is FQGTGA in the germline V gene. V lost 5 bases to trimming and J lost 2 bases; unmatched junction nucleotides: 2. The CDR3 sequence is 13 residues long. In DNA, the CDR3 is TGTGCCAGCAGCATGGGACAGCAAGAGACCCAGTACTTC. Translating it yields CASSMGQQETQYF.

This chain connects TRBV28 to TRBJ2-2; D ambiguous. Germline V gives CDR1 MDHEN, CDR2 SYDVKM. This CDR3 is 15 amino acids long. V was shortened by 5 bases and J by 7 bases, with 17 bases between the two germline ends. The CDR3 loop is CASSPPAAQNGELFF. In DNA, the CDR3 is TGTGCCAGCAGTCCACCGGCGGCCCAGAACGGGGAGCTGTTTTTT.

The chain carries TRBV7-2 and TRBJ2-5; possibly TRBD1 for D (5 bases). The length of the CDR3 is 14 residues. In germline, CDR1 is SGHTA, CDR2 FQGNSA. The V end lost 5 bases, the J end lost 5 bases, and 15 bases lay between the germline ends. CDR3 amino acids: CASSVGALGETQYF. The CDR3 DNA follows: TGTGCCAGCAGCGTTGGGGCTCTCGGGGAGACCCAGTACTTC.

Notes on this clone: This sample includes further DNA sequences coding for the same CDR3. The gene calls are TRBV5-1 and TRBJ2-5; TRBD1 aligns across 10 bases. Germline CDR1 is SGHRS and CDR2 is YFSETQ. The CDR3 length is 14 residues. The trim removed 3 bases at V and 4 bases at J, leaving 3 bases unmatched. This CDR3 reads CASSSTGGSETQYF. The CDR3 DNA is TGCGCCAGCAGCTCGACAGGGGGCTCAGAGACCCAGTACTTC.

This chain connects TRBV4-3 to TRBJ1-1; D gene uncertain. CDR3 size: 14 residues. The ends were cut back, 0 bases at V and 7 bases at J, with 12 bases in the middle. Germline V gene lookup returns CDR1 LGHNA and CDR2 YSLEER. This CDR3 is CASSQDLGRLEAFF. The CDR3 region has the DNA TGCGCCAGCAGCCAAGATCTGGGCAGGCTTGAAGCTTTCTTT.

The genes are TRBV6-5 and TRBJ2-5, with 7 bases identical to TRBD2. The CDR3 extends over 14 amino acids. The V gene end was trimmed by 9 bases and the J gene end by 4 bases; junction bases not matched to a gene: 11. Germline V lookup: CDR1 MNHEY, CDR2 SVGAGI. This CDR3 reads CARRGLGLRETQYF. CDR3 bases: TGTGCCAGAAGAGGACTAGGGCTCAGAGAGACCCAGTACTTC.

V gene TRBV9 combines with J gene TRBJ1-4, with 7 positions matching TRBD1. The CDR3 length is 15 residues. The germline V gene has CDR1 SGDLS and CDR2 YYNGEE. The V and J ends lost 3 bases and 6 bases, in that order; junction bases with no gene match: 8. The CDR3 reads CASSADRFGDEKLFF. The CDR3 DNA reads as TGTGCCAGCAGCGCGGACAGGTTCGGGGATGAAAAACTGTTTTTT. Combining the CDR3 with reference TRBV9 and TRBJ1-4 gives the whole variable domain DSGVTQTPKHLITATGQRVTLRCSPRSGDLSVYWYQQSLDQGLQFLIQYYNGEERAKGNILERFSAQQFPDLHSELNLSSLELGDSALYFCASSADRFGDEKLFFGSGTQLSVL.

On this clone itself: Other DNA sequences within the sample encode an identical CDR3. V is TRBV7-9 and J is TRBJ2-2; D unresolved. The germline CDR1 and CDR2 sequences are SEHNR and FQNEAQ (reference sequence). V lost 1 base and J 8 bases, leaving 2 bases between the germline ends. The CDR3 totals 11 residues. CDR3 bases: TGTGCCAGCAGCTTAGTTGGGGAGCTGTTTTTT. Its protein product is CASSLVGELFF.

The V gene is TRBV28, the J gene TRBJ2-3, with D possibly being TRBD2 (6 bases). From germline, CDR1 is MDHEN and CDR2 SYDVKM. The V end was cut by 10 bases, the J end by 4 bases, with 12 bases between. The CDR3 covers 12 residues. The CDR3 DNA is TGTGCCACCAACGCGGGGCCAGATACGCAGTATTTT. It yields the protein CATNAGPDTQYF.

The CDR3 protein is CASRTSGSGGELFF. The CDR3, as DNA: TGTGCCAGCCGGACTAGCGGGAGTGGCGGGGAGCTGTTTTTT. The V and J genes are TRBV18 and TRBJ2-2, with TRBD2 identical over 13 bases. Germline loops: CDR1 KGHSH, CDR2 LQKENI. This CDR3 is built from 14 residues. Unmatched junction bases numbered 4, after V lost 8 bases and J lost 7 bases.

The CDR3 is CATGRAGGRLYNEQFF. CDR3 bases: TGTGCCACCGGCCGAGCCGGCGGGAGACTATACAATGAGCAGTTCTTC. The rearrangement links TRBV10-3 to TRBJ2-1; 7 nucleotides align to TRBD2. The CDR3 is made up of 16 amino acids. The germline V gene encodes CDR1 ENHRY and CDR2 SYGVKD. V shed 10 bases, J shed 4 bases, and the junction held 16 bases outside the gene matches.

The J gene is TRBJ1-5, the V gene TRBV11-2; D is ambiguous. V lost 4 bases, J lost 11 bases, and 21 bases lay in between. Germline values: CDR1 SGHAT, CDR2 FQNNGV. The CDR3 has 15 amino acids. CDR3 DNA sequence: TGTGCCAGCAGCTCCGACGCCTCGGGCCGTCTAGCCCAGCATTTT. This translates into CASSSDASGRLAQHF.

The J gene is TRBJ2-7, the V gene TRBV5-1; 7 positions agree with TRBD2. The V segment lost 4 bases and the J segment 2 bases; nucleotides outside the gene matches: 9. This CDR3 contains 15 residues. Germline-derived CDR1 and CDR2 are SGHRS and YFSETQ. The CDR3: CASSPSRGSPYEQYF. The CDR3 region has the DNA TGCGCCAGCAGCCCTTCGCGCGGGAGCCCCTACGAGCAGTACTTC.

This chain links TRBV7-2 with TRBJ2-2; no firm D call. V was pared by 5 bases and J by 4 bases, with 8 bases between. This CDR3 comprises 13 residues. The germline gives CDR1 SGHTA, CDR2 FQGNSA. The CDR3 here is CASSPKSTGELFF. CDR3 sequence (DNA): TGTGCCAGCAGCCCTAAGAGCACCGGGGAGCTGTTTTTT.

This clone appeared a few times. V usage is TRBV7-2 and J usage is TRBJ1-5; 9 positions match TRBD1. V shed 2 bases, J shed 5 bases, and the junction held 16 bases outside the gene matches. From germline, CDR1 is SGHTA and CDR2 FQGNSA. The CDR3 spans 19 residues. The CDR3 reads CASSLWATAPGTGYQPQHF. DNA for the CDR3: TGTGCCAGCAGCTTATGGGCGACGGCACCCGGGACAGGGTATCAGCCCCAGCATTTT.

This chain uses TRBV7-2 with TRBJ2-7; tentative D call: TRBD2 (6 bases). Germline-derived CDR1 and CDR2 are SGHTA and FQGNSA. Trimming removed 3 bases from V and 12 bases from J, with 15 bases in between. There are 12 residues in the CDR3. The CDR3 nucleotides read TGTGCCAGCAGCTTTCTAGCGCCTGGGCTGTACTTC. The encoded protein is CASSFLAPGLYF.

This clone came up once. The chain recombines TRBV15 with TRBJ1-5; D might be TRBD1 (6 bases). The CDR3 is 16 amino acids. Looked up from germline, CDR1 is LNHNV and CDR2 is YYDKDF (reference sequence). Trimming removed 5 bases at V and 2 bases at J, with 16 bases between. The CDR3 sequence: CATSRKGGNGNQPQHF. In nucleotides, the CDR3 is TGTGCCACCAGCCGGAAAGGGGGGAATGGCAATCAGCCCCAGCATTTT.

The genes are TRBV5-5 and TRBJ1-1, with 7 bases fitting TRBD1. V gave up 1 base and J gave up 4 bases; unmatched junction bases: 7. This CDR3 is 15 amino acids long. Germline-derived CDR1 and CDR2 are SGHKS and YYEKEE (reference sequence). CDR3 region: CASSLYWAGGTEAFF. The CDR3 DNA reads TGTGCCAGCAGCTTGTACTGGGCAGGGGGCACTGAAGCTTTCTTT.

This chain connects TRBV6-5 to TRBJ1-4, with D possibly matching TRBD1 (5 bases). The germline gives CDR1 MNHEY, CDR2 SVGAGI. The V end lost 4 bases, the J end lost 13 bases, and 25 bases lay between the germline ends. This CDR3 has 16 amino acids. CDR3 sequence: CASSWGLQTRDSRLFF. DNA of the CDR3: TGTGCCAGCAGTTGGGGATTGCAGACAAGGGACTCAAGACTGTTTTTT.

This sequence joins TRBV5-6 and TRBJ2-2; D unresolved. The V gene's germline CDR1 is SGHDT and CDR2 YYEEEE. Trimming removed 2 bases from V and 2 bases from J, with 10 bases in between. The length of the CDR3 is 15 residues. The CDR3 spells CASSFRQDNTGELFF. DNA for the CDR3: TGTGCCAGCAGCTTCAGGCAAGACAACACCGGGGAGCTGTTTTTT.